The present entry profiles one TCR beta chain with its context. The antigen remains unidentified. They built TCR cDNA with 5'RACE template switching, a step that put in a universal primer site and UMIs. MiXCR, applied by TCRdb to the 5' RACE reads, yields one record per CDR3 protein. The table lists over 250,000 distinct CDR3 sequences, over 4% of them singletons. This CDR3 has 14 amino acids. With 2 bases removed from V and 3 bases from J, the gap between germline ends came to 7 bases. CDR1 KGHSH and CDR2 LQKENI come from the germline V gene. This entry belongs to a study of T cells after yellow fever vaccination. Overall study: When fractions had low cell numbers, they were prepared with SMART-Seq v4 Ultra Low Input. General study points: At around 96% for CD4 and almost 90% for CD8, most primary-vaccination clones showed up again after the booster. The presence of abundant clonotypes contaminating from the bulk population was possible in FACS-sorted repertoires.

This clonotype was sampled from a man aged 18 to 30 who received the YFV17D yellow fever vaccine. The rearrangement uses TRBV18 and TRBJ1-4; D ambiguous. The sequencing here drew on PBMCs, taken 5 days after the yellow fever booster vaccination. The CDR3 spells CASSPVQANEKLFF. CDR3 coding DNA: TGTGCCAGCTCACCAGTGCAAGCTAATGAAAAACTGTTTTTT.